These T cell receptor beta chains were read from a single sample in a study of graft-versus-host responses after intestinal transplantation. The assay was immunoSEQ multiplex PCR, and TCRdb's table has in-frame clones only and misses some. Of tens of thousands of clones listed, over 85% were seen once; the top ten hold about 0.3%. Their antigens remain unidentified. Sequenced here: unstimulated CD4+ T cells sorted from spleen or lymph node cells, sampled before intestinal transplant. These receptors were taken from a human donor who received an intestinal transplant. Each CDR3 is given with its conserved first and last residue. The D gene is left open where the match is weak. Only part of the rows carry a size: once, few, many, or a class if the clone is expanded.

D	V	size	J	CDR3	DNA
TRBD1	TRBV6-6	.	TRBJ2-7	CASSPRQGRLYEQYF	TGTGCCAGCAGCCCTCGACAGGGGCGCCTCTACGAGCAGTACTTC
.	TRBV7-2	once	TRBJ2-1	CASRVAFGVYNEQFF	TGTGCCAGCAGGGTAGCCTTCGGGGTCTACAATGAGCAGTTCTTC
.	TRBV5-4	.	TRBJ1-1	CASSLLGLNTEAFF	TGTGCCAGCAGCTTGTTGGGCCTGAACACTGAAGCTTTCTTT
.	TRBV5-1	.	TRBJ1-6	CASSLGPLDSPLHF	TGCGCCAGCAGCTTGGGGCCCCTCGATTCACCCCTCCACTTT
.	TRBV29-1	once	TRBJ2-7	CSVGRDPSSYEQYF	TGCAGCGTTGGTAGGGATCCCAGCTCCTACGAGCAGTACTTC
.	TRBV30	.	TRBJ1-5	CAWTMGAGQPQHF	TGTGCCTGGACTATGGGGGCAGGGCAGCCCCAGCATTTT
.	TRBV30	.	TRBJ2-7	CAWSVRGAEQYF	TGTGCCTGGAGTGTACGGGGGGCCGAGCAGTACTTC
TRBD2	TRBV6-5	.	TRBJ2-7	CASRNSGRVSSEQYF	TGTGCCAGCAGAAATAGCGGGAGGGTTTCATCCGAGCAGTACTTC
.	TRBV15	.	TRBJ1-1	CATGVRGRDTEAFF	TGTGCCACCGGCGTACGGGGGCGGGACACTGAAGCTTTCTTT
.	TRBV6-6	.	TRBJ2-7	CASSQGPYEQYF	TGTGCCAGCAGTCAGGGGCCCTACGAGCAGTACTTC
TRBD2	TRBV13	.	TRBJ2-2	CASSDQAGGPTGELFF	TGTGCCAGCAGCGACCAAGCGGGAGGGCCGACCGGGGAGCTGTTTTTT
.	TRBV19	.	TRBJ2-6	CASIRGGAGANVLTF	TGTGCCAGTATCCGGGGCGGGGCTGGGGCCAACGTCCTGACTTTC
TRBD1	TRBV15	.	TRBJ1-4	CATSRGGTGDEKLFF	TGTGCCACCAGCAGAGGCGGGACAGGGGACGAAAAACTGTTTTTT
TRBD2	TRBV6-5	.	TRBJ2-5	CASSGTSWKTQYF	TGTGCCAGCAGCGGGACTAGCTGGAAGACCCAGTACTTC
TRBD2	TRBV7-8	.	TRBJ2-3	CASSLGLAGDTQYF	TGTGCCAGCAGCTTAGGCCTAGCGGGAGATACGCAGTATTTT
.	TRBV6-6	.	TRBJ2-6	CASSYPGSGANVLTF	TGTGCCAGCAGTTACCCTGGCTCTGGGGCCAACGTCCTGACTTTC
.	TRBV15	.	TRBJ2-7	CATSSATLAFHEQYF	TGTGCCACCAGCAGTGCCACTTTGGCGTTCCACGAGCAGTACTTC
.	TRBV5-6	.	TRBJ2-2	CASSLPRGAGPGELFF	TGTGCCAGCAGCCTACCACGCGGGGCAGGTCCCGGGGAGCTGTTTTTT
.	TRBV7-9	.	TRBJ2-7	CASSSPSRGRGEQYF	TGTGCCAGCAGCTCCCCCAGCCGGGGGCGCGGCGAGCAGTACTTC
.	TRBV2	.	TRBJ2-1	CASTGGGNEQFF	TGTGCCAGCACTGGGGGAGGCAATGAGCAGTTCTTC
.	TRBV27	.	TRBJ2-3	CASSSPPTGTQYF	TGTGCCAGCAGTTCGCCCCCGACGGGTACGCAGTATTTT
.	TRBV6-5	once	TRBJ2-7	CASSRPGFGSYEQYF	TGTGCCAGCAGCCGTCCGGGCTTTGGCTCCTACGAGCAGTACTTC
.	TRBV15	.	TRBJ2-1	CATSGAGGYNEQFF	TGTGCCACTTCGGGGGCAGGGGGTTACAATGAGCAGTTCTTC
.	TRBV5-8	once	TRBJ1-2	CASSLLGRGNYGYTF	TGTGCCAGCAGCTTATTGGGCAGGGGAAACTATGGCTACACCTTC
TRBD2	TRBV27	.	TRBJ2-1	CASSLRLAGATSSYNEQFF	TGTGCCAGCAGTTTAAGGCTAGCGGGAGCTACTAGCTCCTACAATGAGCAGTTCTTC
TRBD1	TRBV6-1	once	TRBJ1-5	CASSESGGVTQPQHF	TGTGCCAGCAGTGAATCAGGGGGCGTTACTCAGCCCCAGCATTTT
TRBD1	TRBV5-8	.	TRBJ2-7	CASSPDGTGFYEQYF	TGTGCCAGCAGCCCCGACGGGACAGGGTTTTACGAGCAGTACTTC
.	TRBV4-1	.	TRBJ2-7	CASSQGTRTHSYEQYF	TGCGCCAGCAGCCAAGGGACGCGGACTCACTCCTACGAGCAGTACTTC
TRBD1	TRBV4-1	few	TRBJ2-1	CASSQERGRAGNEQFF	TGCGCCAGCAGCCAAGAGAGGGGGCGGGCGGGTAATGAGCAGTTCTTC
.	TRBV30	.	TRBJ1-2	CAWSGDLANYGYTF	TGTGCCTGGAGTGGGGATCTGGCTAACTATGGCTACACCTTC
.	TRBV19	.	TRBJ1-2	CASSIHRQVNYGYTF	TGTGCCAGTAGTATACATCGACAGGTGAACTATGGCTACACCTTC
TRBD1	TRBV7-8	.	TRBJ1-1	CASSLAVDRAPEAFF	TGTGCCAGCAGCTTAGCGGTCGACAGGGCGCCTGAAGCTTTCTTT
TRBD1	TRBV27	few	TRBJ2-5	CASSLLGTGLRETQYF	TGTGCCAGCAGTTTATTAGGGACAGGGTTGAGAGAGACCCAGTACTTC
.	TRBV5-6	.	TRBJ2-7	CASSSYYEQYF	TGTGCCAGCAGCTCTTACTACGAGCAGTACTTC
.	TRBV18	.	TRBJ2-3	CASSPRLATLPPLTDTQYF	TGTGCCAGCTCACCAAGGCTAGCGACCTTACCCCCCCTCACAGATACGCAGTATTTT
.	TRBV30	.	TRBJ2-5	CAWGQTQETQYF	TGTGCCTGGGGACAGACCCAAGAGACCCAGTACTTC
TRBD1	TRBV6-1	.	TRBJ1-2	CASSDTGTGYYGYTF	TGTGCCAGCAGTGACACCGGGACAGGTTACTATGGCTACACCTTC
.	TRBV18	.	TRBJ1-6	CASSPQGANSPLHF	TGTGCCAGCTCACCACAAGGGGCAAATTCACCCCTCCACTTT
TRBD1	TRBV6-1	.	TRBJ1-1	CASRGQGRTEAFF	TGTGCCAGCAGAGGACAGGGGCGCACTGAAGCTTTCTTT
.	TRBV9	.	TRBJ2-5	CASSSRTSYQETQYF	TGTGCCAGCAGCTCACGGACATCGTACCAAGAGACCCAGTACTTC
.	TRBV9	.	TRBJ2-3	CASSVGISGFTDTQYF	TGTGCCAGCAGCGTAGGAATTAGCGGATTCACAGATACGCAGTATTTT
TRBD1	TRBV19	.	TRBJ1-1	CASSKRTGRDEAFF	TGTGCCAGTAGTAAACGGACAGGGAGAGATGAAGCTTTCTTT
TRBD2	TRBV6-1	.	TRBJ2-1	CASNPPLAGYNEQFF	TGTGCCAGCAACCCCCCCCTAGCGGGGTACAATGAGCAGTTCTTC
.	TRBV27	.	TRBJ2-3	CASSPTTDTQYF	TGTGCCAGCAGTCCAACCACAGATACGCAGTATTTT
.	TRBV28	.	TRBJ2-5	CASSLAGETQYF	TGTGCCAGCAGTTTAGCAGGAGAGACCCAGTACTTC
TRBD1	TRBV29-1	once	TRBJ1-1	CSVARGSNTEAFF	TGCAGCGTTGCCAGGGGGTCGAACACTGAAGCTTTCTTT
.	TRBV10-3	.	TRBJ1-1	CAISGPTGTEAFF	TGTGCCATCAGTGGTCCCACAGGGACTGAAGCTTTCTTT
.	TRBV7-9	.	TRBJ1-2	CASSLEGGTDYGYTF	TGTGCCAGCAGCTTAGAGGGGGGGACGGACTATGGCTACACCTTC
TRBD2	TRBV15	.	TRBJ2-5	CATSRVRAGGIQETQYF	TGTGCCACCAGCAGAGTCCGGGCGGGGGGGATCCAAGAGACCCAGTACTTC
.	TRBV7-8	few	TRBJ2-3	CASTNTDTQYF	TGTGCCAGCACCAACACAGATACGCAGTATTTT
TRBD1	TRBV9	.	TRBJ2-2	CASRKGAVDTGELFF	TGTGCCAGCAGGAAGGGGGCCGTCGACACCGGGGAGCTGTTTTTT
.	TRBV30	.	TRBJ1-4	CAWSFGTDEKLFF	TGTGCCTGGAGTTTCGGGACGGATGAAAAACTGTTTTTT
.	TRBV27	.	TRBJ2-2	CASSFEGANTGELFF	TGTGCCAGCAGTTTCGAGGGCGCGAACACCGGGGAGCTGTTTTTT
.	TRBV7-9	.	TRBJ2-7	CASSLNRDTYEQYF	TGTGCCAGCAGCCTCAACCGGGACACCTACGAGCAGTACTTC
.	TRBV5-8	few	TRBJ1-1	CASSFRTVIVTEAFF	TGTGCCAGCAGCTTCAGGACAGTTATCGTCACTGAAGCTTTCTTT
TRBD2	TRBV10-2	.	TRBJ2-3	CASTRSSGRMGDTQYF	TGCGCCAGCACTAGATCTAGCGGGAGAATGGGAGATACGCAGTATTTT
TRBD1	TRBV11-2	.	TRBJ1-1	CASSLATGVSSLNTEAFF	TGTGCCAGCAGCTTAGCCACAGGGGTTAGCTCGCTAAACACTGAAGCTTTCTTT